Shown below are 13 T cell receptor beta chains from a single sample sequenced in a study of blood T cell repertoires in COVID-19. Using immunoSEQ multiplex PCR, the repertoire was profiled, and TCRdb retains in-frame clones only, with some absent. The repertoire holds 150,000 to 200,000 clones, 75% to 85% seen once, with about 15% in the top ten. The sample consisted of PBMCs or T cells enriched from blood (not recorded which). The receptor source for this set is a man aged 45-65 years who had recovered from COVID-19.

The chain is built from TRBV11-3 and TRBJ1-6; no clear D gene. Trimming cost V 1 base and J 6 bases, with 13 bases left between them. Germline V gene data show CDR1 as SGHNT and CDR2 as YENEEA. There are 16 residues in the CDR3. The CDR3 bases are TGTGCCAGCAGCTTAGTAATGCGGTTTTGTAATTCACCCCTCCACTTT. As protein: CASSLVMRFCNSPLHF.

V usage is TRBV18 and J usage is TRBJ1-4; D is unresolved. Germline loops: CDR1 KGHSH, CDR2 LQKENI. The CDR3 contains 13 residues. V was shortened by 8 bases and J by 0 bases, with 7 bases between the two germline ends. The CDR3 sequence: CASLGATNEKLFF. The CDR3, as DNA: TGTGCCAGCCTCGGAGCAACTAATGAAAAACTGTTTTTT. The full variable domain, its missing parts supplied by reference TRBV18 and TRBJ1-4, is NAGVMQNPRHLVRRRGQEARLRCSPMKGHSHVYWYRQLPEEGLKFMVYLQKENIIDESGMPKERFSAEFPKEGPSILRIQQVVRGDSAAYFCASLGATNEKLFFGSGTQLSVL.

The J gene is TRBJ2-7, the V gene TRBV5-1; 16 nucleotides line up with TRBD2. Germline V CDR1 and CDR2: SGHRS, YFSETQ. There are 16 residues in the CDR3. V was clipped by 4 bases and J by 7 bases; unmatched bases: 8. This chain's CDR3 is CASSIGTSGGAQEQYF. CDR3 nucleotide sequence: TGCGCCAGCAGCATCGGGACTAGCGGGGGGGCACAGGAGCAGTACTTC.

This clone was seen a single time. The chain links TRBV19 to TRBJ1-4, with 7 bases aligning to TRBD1. This CDR3 region has 14 residues. Germline V gives CDR1 LNHDA, CDR2 SQIVND (reference sequence). V lost 5 bases and J lost 6; bases outside the gene matches: 6. The CDR3 reads CASSRTGTDEKLFF. The CDR3 DNA is TGTGCCAGTAGTCGGACCGGGACAGATGAAAAACTGTTTTTT.

The chain links TRBV29-1 to TRBJ1-1; TRBD1 aligns across 7 bases. The CDR3 totals 13 residues. Germline trimming cut 7 bases from V and 3 bases from J; bases unmatched to any gene: 8. CDR1 is SQVTM and CDR2 is ANQGSEA in the germline V gene. CDR3 DNA sequence: TGCAGCGCCGGTTCCACAGGGGACACTGAAGCTTTCTTT. Protein product: CSAGSTGDTEAFF.

The V and J genes are TRBV19 and TRBJ1-1; tentatively, D is TRBD1 (5 bases). The CDR3 runs to 12 residues. Deletions cut 9 bases from V and 3 bases from J, with 11 bases between. Germline V lookup: CDR1 LNHDA, CDR2 SQIVND (reference sequence). CDR3 protein: CASRAGDTEAFF. The CDR3 coding sequence is TGTGCCAGCCGAGCGGGGGACACTGAAGCTTTCTTT.

The V call is TRBV18, the J call TRBJ2-2; 7 nucleotides line up with TRBD1. Germline CDR1 and CDR2: KGHSH and LQKENI. V shed 6 bases and J 5 bases; nucleotides not matched to a gene: 15. The CDR3 sequence is 17 residues long. CDR3 coding DNA: TGTGCCAGCTCCAAATCGACAGGGATCGAGGTAACCGGGGAGCTGTTTTTT. Its protein product is CASSKSTGIEVTGELFF. The whole variable domain, remainder taken from reference TRBV18 and TRBJ2-2, is NAGVMQNPRHLVRRRGQEARLRCSPMKGHSHVYWYRQLPEEGLKFMVYLQKENIIDESGMPKERFSAEFPKEGPSILRIQQVVRGDSAAYFCASSKSTGIEVTGELFFGEGSRLTVL.

The genes are TRBV5-1 and TRBJ1-5; D perhaps matches TRBD1 (6 bases). In germline, CDR1 is SGHRS, CDR2 YFSETQ. This CDR3 has 13 amino acids. V was cut by 4 bases and J by 5 bases, with 10 bases left in between. Here the CDR3 reads CASSIAGDQPQHF. CDR3 coding DNA: TGCGCCAGCAGCATAGCAGGGGATCAGCCCCAGCATTTT. The complete variable domain, with remaining parts taken from reference TRBV5-1 and TRBJ1-5, reads KAGVTQTPRYLIKTRGQQVTLSCSPISGHRSVSWYQQTPGQGLQFLFEYFSETQRNKGNFPGRFSGRQFSNSRSEMNVSTLELGDSALYLCASSIAGDQPQHFGDGTRLSIL.

This sequence joins TRBV7-2 and TRBJ1-1; perhaps TRBD1 as D (5 bases). The V gene's germline CDR1 is SGHTA and CDR2 FQGNSA. Trimming shortened V by 3 bases and J by 1 base, and 12 bases separated the two germline ends. CDR3 length equals 15 residues. The CDR3: CASSFGGLSNTEAFF. The DNA for the CDR3 is TGTGCCAGCAGCTTCGGGGGTCTGTCGAACACTGAAGCTTTCTTT.

The chain combines TRBV7-6 with TRBJ2-6; D unresolved. CDR1 and CDR2 (germline): SGHVS, FNYEAQ. CDR3 size: 15 residues. Trimming stripped 4 bases from V and 0 bases from J, with 7 bases between. In nucleotides, the CDR3 is TGTGCCAGCAGCTCCAGTGGCTCTGGGGCCAACGTCCTGACTTTC. Amino acid sequence: CASSSSGSGANVLTF.

This chain uses TRBV5-1 with TRBJ2-7; the match to TRBD1 covers 8 bases. Losses at the gene ends were 3 bases for V and 3 bases for J; bases not matched to a gene: 5. The CDR3 spans 14 residues. Per germline, CDR1 SGHRS and CDR2 YFSETQ. CDR3 nucleotides: TGCGCCAGCAGCTCGGGGACAGGTGGCTACGAGCAGTACTTC. Amino acid sequence: CASSSGTGGYEQYF.

This chain connects TRBV2 to TRBJ1-4, with D maybe TRBD1 (5 bases). This CDR3 has 15 amino acids. CDR1 is SNHLY, CDR2 FYNNEI, per germline. V was pared by 6 bases and J by 2 bases, with 13 bases between. CDR3 in DNA: TGTGCCAGCAGCAGGGCCTATCGCACTAATGAAAAACTGTTTTTT. Translation: CASSRAYRTNEKLFF.

The CDR3 bases are TGCGCCAGCAGCTTGGGCCGGGGGGATAATGAAAAACTGTTTTTT. The encoded protein is CASSLGRGDNEKLFF. This chain joins TRBV5-1 and TRBJ1-4; D may be TRBD1 (5 bases). The CDR3 has 15 residues. Trimming cost V 0 bases and J 4 bases, with 10 bases left between them. Germline V gives CDR1 SGHRS, CDR2 YFSETQ.